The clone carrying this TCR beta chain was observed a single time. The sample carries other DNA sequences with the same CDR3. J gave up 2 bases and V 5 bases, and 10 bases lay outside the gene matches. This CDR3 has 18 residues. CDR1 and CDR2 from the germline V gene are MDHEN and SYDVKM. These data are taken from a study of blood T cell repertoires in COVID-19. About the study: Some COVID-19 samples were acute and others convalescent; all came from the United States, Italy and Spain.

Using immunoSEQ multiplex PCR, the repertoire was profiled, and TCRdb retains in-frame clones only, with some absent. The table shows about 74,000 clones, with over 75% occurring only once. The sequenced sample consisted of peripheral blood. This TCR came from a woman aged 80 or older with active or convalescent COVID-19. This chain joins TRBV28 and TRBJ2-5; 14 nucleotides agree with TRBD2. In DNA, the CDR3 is TGTGCCAGCAGTACCCGGACTAGCGGGGGGACCCCACAAGAGACCCAGTACTTC. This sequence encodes CASSTRTSGGTPQETQYF.